This T cell receptor beta chain is from a study of cytomegalovirus exposure and HLA in healthy donors. 13 Jbeta primers and 60 Vbeta primers were used for the PCR. Profiling relied on immunoSEQ multiplex PCR, and the TCRdb table lists in-frame clones only, not all of them. This table holds about 140,000 clones, around 79% found once. This CDR3 has 14 amino acids. V was clipped by 6 bases and J by 3 bases; unmatched bases: 5. CDR1 LNHNV and CDR2 YYDKDF come from the germline V gene (reference sequence). Material: PBMCs. This clonotype was sampled from a man aged 18 to 35 in good health and CMV-seronegative. The J gene is TRBJ1-2, the V gene TRBV15; 9 nucleotides line up with TRBD1. The chain's CDR3 is CATSRDRVDYGYTF. The CDR3 DNA reads TGTGCCACCAGTCGGGACAGGGTCGACTATGGCTACACCTTC.